A single sample gave rise to the 20 T cell receptor beta chains below, sequenced in a study of T cell responses to AZD1222 COVID-19 vaccine. Using immunoSEQ multiplex PCR, the repertoire was profiled, and TCRdb retains in-frame clones only, with some absent. The sample records 130,000 or so clones, 75% to 95% being singletons. The specimen was peripheral blood, collected 28 days after the second AZD1222 dose. These receptor sequences come from an adult who received the AZD1222 COVID-19 vaccine.

The chain employs TRBV21-1 and TRBJ1-2; the DNA was not used to check the table's D call, TRBD1. TRBV21-1 is a pseudogene segment. This CDR3 spans 15 amino acids. For the CDR3, the DNA is TGTGCCAGCAGCAAAGAGGCGGCAGGGAACTATGGCTACACCTTC. Translating it yields CASSKEAAGNYGYTF.

This chain joins TRBV5-1 and TRBJ1-1, with unresolved D. With 4 bases removed from V and 1 base from J, the gap between germline ends came to 11 bases. The CDR3 extends over 14 amino acids. CDR1 and CDR2 from the germline V gene are SGHRS and YFSETQ. The CDR3 here is CASSPREPNTEAFF. DNA for the CDR3: TGCGCCAGCAGCCCCCGGGAGCCGAACACTGAAGCTTTCTTT.

This chain joins TRBV30 and TRBJ1-4; TRBD1 matches 9 bases. With V trimmed by 3 bases and J by 2 bases, 4 bases remained unmatched. Germline lookup yields CDR1 GTSNPN and CDR2 SVGIG (reference sequence). The CDR3 extends over 15 amino acids. CDR3 protein: CAWSGTGTTNEKLFF. In DNA, the CDR3 is TGTGCCTGGAGCGGGACAGGGACGACTAATGAAAAACTGTTTTTT.

This chain links TRBV30 with TRBJ1-6; the D gene is possibly TRBD1 (6 bases). The V end was cut by 3 bases, the J end by 10 bases, with 13 bases between. Per germline, CDR1 GTSNPN and CDR2 SVGIG (reference sequence). The CDR3 totals 13 residues. DNA for the CDR3: TGTGCCTGGAGGGCACAGGGCTCCTCACCCCTCCACTTT. This translates into CAWRAQGSSPLHF.

The chain combines TRBV9 with TRBJ2-7; 8 bases map to TRBD2. CDR1 is SGDLS, CDR2 YYNGEE, per germline. CDR3 length: 15 residues. Trimming took 4 bases from V and 2 from J; bases not matched to a gene: 8. CDR3 sequence reads: CASSPGGGGAYEQYF. Written as DNA, the CDR3 is TGTGCCAGCAGCCCGGGGGGGGGCGGAGCCTACGAGCAGTACTTC.

The chain is built from TRBV29-1 and TRBJ2-3; the D call may be TRBD1 or TRBD2 (5 bases each). The germline V gene has CDR1 SQVTM and CDR2 ANQGSEA. V was trimmed by 3 bases and J by 5 bases, leaving 15 bases between them. The CDR3 length is 14 residues. In DNA, the CDR3 is TGCAGCGTTGAGCCGGACGGGACCTTAGATACGCAGTATTTT. As protein: CSVEPDGTLDTQYF.

This clone has only one observation. The gene calls are TRBV7-8 and TRBJ1-5; 12 bases are a match to TRBD1. J was trimmed by 7 bases and V by 2 bases; bases with no gene match: 6. This CDR3 has 16 amino acids. Germline V gene data show CDR1 as SGHVS and CDR2 as FQNEAQ. The CDR3 protein is CASSLRDRGRRQPQHF. The CDR3 DNA reads TGTGCCAGCAGCTTACGGGACAGGGGGCGAAGGCAGCCCCAGCATTTT. Full variable domain (outside the CDR3, taken from reference TRBV7-8 and TRBJ1-5): GAGVSQSPRYKVAKRGQDVALRCDPISGHVSLFWYQQALGQGPEFLTYFQNEAQLDKSGLPSDRFFAERPEGSVSTLKIQRTQQEDSAVYLCASSLRDRGRRQPQHFGDGTRLSIL.

The chain employs TRBV2 and TRBJ2-3; D is unclear. Trimming cost V 10 bases and J 5 bases, with 16 bases left between them. This CDR3 spans 13 amino acids. Germline V gene lookup returns CDR1 SNHLY and CDR2 FYNNEI. CDR3 sequence (DNA): TGTGCCACCTCGCTAGGAAGGGTAGATACGCAGTATTTT. Translation: CATSLGRVDTQYF.

This clone was recorded once. The CDR3, as DNA: TGTGCCAGCAAATGGGGCAGGAACACTGAAGCTTTCTTT. This translates into CASKWGRNTEAFF. The chain links TRBV6-5 to TRBJ1-1; tentatively, D is TRBD1 (5 bases). Germline CDR1 is MNHEY and CDR2 is SVGAGI. Trimming shortened V by 7 bases and J by 1 base, and 10 bases separated the two germline ends. The CDR3 consists of 13 residues.

The chain is built from TRBV12-3 or TRBV12-4 and TRBJ2-7, with D perhaps matching TRBD1 or TRBD2 (5 bases each). This CDR3 has 13 amino acids. Between the trimmed V and J ends, which lost 4 bases and 6 bases, there was a span of 13 bases. The CDR3 sequence: CASSYEGRGEQYF. DNA for the CDR3: TGTGCCAGCAGTTACGAGGGGAGAGGCGAGCAGTACTTC.

The chain is built from TRBV12-5 and TRBJ1-5, with D possibly being TRBD1 (5 bases). There are 12 residues in the CDR3. Germline CDR1 LGHNT, CDR2 FRNRAP. The V and J ends lost 6 bases and 15 bases respectively, with 18 bases between them. The CDR3 nucleotides are TGTGCTAGTGGATTCGACGGGGGAATATCGCATTTT. This translates into CASGFDGGISHF.

The V and J genes are TRBV5-8 and TRBJ1-1; tentative D call: TRBD1 (5 bases). Germline CDR1 and CDR2: SGHTS and YDEGEE. The CDR3 sequence is 14 residues long. V gave up 1 base and J gave up 5 bases, with 12 bases separating them. CDR3 DNA sequence: TGTGCCAGCAGCTTGAGGTGGGGGGGGACTGAAGCTTTCTTT. Residues: CASSLRWGGTEAFF.

V gene TRBV19 combines with J gene TRBJ2-5; 8 nucleotides align to TRBD1. The CDR3 loop spans 14 amino acids. Germline CDR1 is LNHDA and CDR2 is SQIVND (reference sequence). J gave up 0 bases and V 5 bases, and 2 bases lay outside the gene matches. The CDR3 DNA follows: TGTGCCAGTAGTCGACAGGGGAACCAAGAGACCCAGTACTTC. Amino acids: CASSRQGNQETQYF.

This clone was seen once. V usage is TRBV11-3 and J usage is TRBJ2-3, with D maybe TRBD1 (6 bases). This CDR3 has 17 amino acids. Germline V gene data show CDR1 as SGHNT and CDR2 as YENEEA. Trimming took off 4 bases at V and 2 bases at J, with 19 bases between the two ends. CDR3 amino acids: CASSSRGTHLNTDTQYF. The CDR3 DNA sequence: TGTGCCAGCAGCTCCCGTGGGACACACCTTAACACAGATACGCAGTATTTT.

V gene TRBV5-6 combines with J gene TRBJ1-1; a possible D gene is TRBD1 (5 bases). The CDR3 totals 14 residues. V dropped 4 bases and J dropped 4 bases, with 14 bases sitting between them. Germline V gene sequence: CDR1 SGHDT, CDR2 YYEEEE. CDR3 region: CASSLPTGGTEAFF. In nucleotides, the CDR3 is TGTGCCAGCAGCCTCCCGACGGGGGGCACTGAAGCTTTCTTT.

This clone has more than one count but fewer than ten. This sequence joins TRBV2 and TRBJ1-3; maybe TRBD1 (5 bases). Germline CDR1 is SNHLY and CDR2 is FYNNEI. This CDR3 spans 15 amino acids. Deletions cut 7 bases from V and 4 bases from J, with 17 bases between. Here the CDR3 DNA reads TGTGCCAGCATCCCCGACAGTGTAGGGGGAAACACCATATATTTT. This sequence encodes CASIPDSVGGNTIYF.

The gene calls are TRBV2 and TRBJ1-4; D uncertain. The CDR3 length is 15 residues. In germline, CDR1 is SNHLY, CDR2 FYNNEI. V was clipped by 2 bases and J by 2 bases, with 9 bases between them. The CDR3 protein is CASSEIAATNEKLFF. CDR3 DNA: TGTGCCAGCAGTGAAATTGCAGCTACTAATGAAAAACTGTTTTTT.

This clone was detected a few times. V gene TRBV11-2 combines with J gene TRBJ1-2; a possible D gene is TRBD1 (6 bases). The CDR3 runs 13 residues. Germline V gives CDR1 SGHAT, CDR2 FQNNGV. The V gene lost 0 bases and the J gene lost 4 bases, with 6 bases spanning the gap. The CDR3 reads CASSLDRGYGYTF. The DNA of the CDR3 is TGTGCCAGCAGCTTAGACAGGGGCTATGGCTACACCTTC.

The genes are TRBV18 and TRBJ1-6; the D gene is possibly TRBD1 (5 bases). Germline V CDR1 and CDR2: KGHSH, LQKENI. Trimming took 2 bases from V and 6 from J, leaving 8 bases between them. The CDR3 length is 14 residues. The CDR3 protein is CASSPGGPNSPLHF. The CDR3 bases are TGTGCCAGCTCACCAGGGGGTCCTAATTCACCCCTCCACTTT. The full variable domain, rest sourced from reference TRBV18 and TRBJ1-6, is NAGVMQNPRHLVRRRGQEARLRCSPMKGHSHVYWYRQLPEEGLKFMVYLQKENIIDESGMPKERFSAEFPKEGPSILRIQQVVRGDSAAYFCASSPGGPNSPLHFGNGTRLTVT.

V is TRBV30 and J is TRBJ1-3, with 8 bases that match TRBD1. The CDR3 spans 15 residues. Germline assignment: CDR1 GTSNPN and CDR2 SVGIG (reference sequence). V lost 2 bases to trimming and J lost 6 bases; unmatched junction nucleotides: 9. The CDR3 sequence is CAWSPDREAVNTIYF. The CDR3 DNA reads as TGTGCCTGGAGTCCGGACAGGGAGGCAGTAAACACCATATATTTT.